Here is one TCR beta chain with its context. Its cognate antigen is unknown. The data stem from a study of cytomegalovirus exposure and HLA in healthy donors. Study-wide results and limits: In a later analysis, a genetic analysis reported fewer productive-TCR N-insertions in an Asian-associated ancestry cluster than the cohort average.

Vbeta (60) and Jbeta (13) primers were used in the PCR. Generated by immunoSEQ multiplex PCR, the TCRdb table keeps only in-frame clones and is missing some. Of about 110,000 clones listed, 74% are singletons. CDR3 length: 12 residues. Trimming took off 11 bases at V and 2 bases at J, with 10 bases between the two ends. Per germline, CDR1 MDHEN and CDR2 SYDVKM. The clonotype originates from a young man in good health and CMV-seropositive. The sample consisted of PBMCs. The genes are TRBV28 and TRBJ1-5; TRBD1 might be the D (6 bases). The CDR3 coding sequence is TGTGCCGCCAGGGGAGGCAATCAGCCCCAGCATTTT. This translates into CAARGGNQPQHF.